These 16 T cell receptor beta chains originate from one sample sequenced in a study of T cells in localized non-small cell lung cancer (dated by TCRdb to 2018 to 2021). The library was prepared using the immunoSEQ multiplex PCR assay. Drawn from immuneACCESS, this table holds only the in-frame rearrangements with V and J called that TCRdb kept. Clones are partly lost; checked studies trace under half to an unresolved V gene and leave the rest unexplained. The sample table holds some 9,600 clones, of which roughly 91% were seen once. 15% to 20% of the sample is held by the ten biggest clonotypes. The source was peripheral blood, collected before any cancer treatment. These receptors originate from a male donor older than 55 with stage III squamous cell lung carcinoma.

The chain employs TRBV19 and TRBJ2-3, with D maybe TRBD2 (7 bases). CDR3 size: 16 residues. The germline V and J ends were trimmed by 3 bases and 3 bases, with 16 bases remaining between them. The germline V gene has CDR1 LNHDA and CDR2 SQIVND (reference sequence). CDR3 bases: TGTGCCAGTAGTATGGCGGTAGGGGGGGGGACAGATACGCAGTATTTT. It specifies CASSMAVGGGTDTQYF.

This clone was counted once. The chain is built from TRBV2 and TRBJ2-5, with 7 bases that match TRBD1. The J call may be wrong; the DNA end is better matched by TRBJ2-7. The CDR3 runs to 14 residues. Germline lookup yields CDR1 SNHLY and CDR2 FYNNEI. The CDR3, as DNA: TGTGCCAGCAGTGAGGGCCAGGGGGTTTACGAGCAGTACTTC. This encodes CASSEGQGVYEQYF.

The chain carries TRBV7-6 and TRBJ1-4, with 8 bases identical to TRBD1. The CDR3 contains 16 residues. Germline V lookup: CDR1 SGHVS, CDR2 FNYEAQ. Trimming took 2 bases from V and 1 from J; bases not matched to a gene: 3. The CDR3 region is CASSLTQGGTNEKLFF. DNA for the CDR3: TGTGCCAGCAGCTTAACACAGGGGGGAACTAATGAAAAACTGTTTTTT.

The V and J genes are TRBV5-1 and TRBJ2-2; 7 bases agree with TRBD1. V trimming: 4 bases; J trimming: 4 bases; junction bases outside the gene matches: 10. The germline V gene encodes CDR1 SGHRS and CDR2 YFSETQ. This CDR3 spans 16 amino acids. The CDR3 nucleotides are TGCGCCAGCAGCCGACAGGGCAGTCAGGGCACCGGGGAGCTGTTTTTT. Encoded protein: CASSRQGSQGTGELFF.

The rearrangement links TRBV18 to TRBJ2-5; 9 bases map to TRBD1. The germline CDR1 and CDR2 sequences are KGHSH and LQKENI. The CDR3 contains 15 residues. Trimming cost V 3 bases and J 4 bases; bases outside gene matches: 6. CDR3 nucleotides: TGTGCCAGCTCACCGGGACAGGGCGATGGAGAGACCCAGTACTTC. Its translation is CASSPGQGDGETQYF.

The chain employs TRBV6-5 and TRBJ2-2, with TRBD1 matching 9 bases. V dropped 6 bases and J dropped 6; count of bases not matched to a gene: 5. Looked up from germline, CDR1 is MNHEY and CDR2 is SVGAGI. The CDR3 has 14 amino acids. CDR3 amino acids: CASRDRGRSGELFF. The DNA for the CDR3 is TGTGCCAGCAGGGACAGGGGACGGTCCGGGGAGCTGTTTTTT.

This chain joins TRBV7-9 and TRBJ2-5, with TRBD2 matching over 8 bases. Germline lookup yields CDR1 SEHNR and CDR2 FQNEAQ (reference sequence). Trimming removed 3 bases from V and 5 bases from J; junction bases left unmatched: 14. This CDR3 has 17 residues. The CDR3 region is CASSFVVAGGAGETQYF. In DNA form, the CDR3 reads TGTGCCAGCAGCTTCGTAGTCGCGGGGGGCGCCGGGGAGACCCAGTACTTC.

This clone came up once. This sequence joins TRBV4-2 and TRBJ1-2; possible D gene TRBD1, 6 bases. V was pared by 4 bases and J by 8 bases, with 23 bases between. CDR1 and CDR2 from the germline V gene are LGHNA and YNFKEQ. The CDR3 has 16 amino acids. CDR3: CASSPQTGAGGRGYTF. The CDR3 DNA is TGTGCCAGCAGCCCCCAGACAGGAGCTGGCGGAAGAGGCTACACCTTC.

The chain has TRBV27 and TRBJ2-3; D is tentatively TRBD1 or TRBD2 (5 bases each). V was cut by 5 bases and J by 2 bases, with 14 bases left in between. Looked up from germline, CDR1 is MNHEY and CDR2 is SMNVEV (reference sequence). The CDR3 runs 15 residues. CDR3 loop: CASSPSAGTTDTQYF. The CDR3 region has the DNA TGTGCCAGCAGTCCCTCTGCCGGGACCACAGATACGCAGTATTTT.

V and J are TRBV30 and TRBJ2-1; the match to TRBD2 covers 9 bases. The CDR3 is 16 residues long. CDR1 GTSNPN and CDR2 SVGIG come from the germline V gene (reference sequence). V lost 7 bases and J lost 5; bases outside the gene matches: 15. CDR3 amino acids: CASEVWRGGSHNEQFF. The CDR3 DNA reads as TGTGCCTCGGAAGTTTGGCGGGGGGGCTCACACAATGAGCAGTTCTTC. The entire variable domain, with the rest obtained from reference TRBV30 and TRBJ2-1, is as follows: SQTIHQWPATLVQPVGSPLSLECTVEGTSNPNLYWYRQAAGRGLQLLFYSVGIGQISSEVPQNLSASRPQDRQFILSSKKLLLSDSGFYLCASEVWRGGSHNEQFFGPGTRLTVL.

This chain connects TRBV14 to TRBJ2-7; no firm D call. Per the germline V gene, CDR1 is SGHDN and CDR2 is FVKESK. V shed 0 bases and J shed 2 bases, with 11 bases lying between them. The CDR3 consists of 15 residues. CDR3 protein: CASSQEWPLPYEQYF. DNA of the CDR3: TGTGCCAGCAGCCAAGAGTGGCCCCTCCCCTACGAGCAGTACTTC.

The chain links TRBV28 to TRBJ2-1; 10 bases map to TRBD2. Germline loops: CDR1 MDHEN, CDR2 SYDVKM. Trimming took 3 bases from V and 9 from J; bases not matched to a gene: 11. CDR3 size: 16 residues. The DNA for the CDR3 is TGTGCCAGCAGTTTTACTAGCGGGAACCTAGGGGTTGAGCAGTTCTTC. Its translation is CASSFTSGNLGVEQFF.

The chain employs TRBV5-1 and TRBJ2-7; 9 bases are shared with TRBD1. CDR1 and CDR2 (germline): SGHRS, YFSETQ. V was pared by 0 bases and J by 5 bases, with 6 bases of the junction left unmatched. The CDR3 is 15 amino acids. The CDR3 here is CASSLGGTGGHEQYF. The CDR3 DNA sequence: TGCGCCAGCAGCTTGGGGGGAACAGGGGGCCACGAGCAGTACTTC.

The J gene is TRBJ1-2, the V gene TRBV28; 9 nucleotides match TRBD1. V lost 5 bases, J lost 7 bases, and 5 bases stayed unmatched. From germline, CDR1 is MDHEN and CDR2 SYDVKM. The CDR3 sequence is 13 residues long. CDR3 protein: CASSPGTGTGYTF. CDR3 in DNA: TGTGCCAGCAGTCCCGGGACAGGGACTGGCTACACCTTC.

V is TRBV28 and J is TRBJ1-2, with TRBD1 as a possible D gene (5 bases). CDR1 and CDR2 from the germline V gene are MDHEN and SYDVKM. V lost 6 bases and J 8 bases, leaving 13 bases between the germline ends. The CDR3 length is 12 residues. As DNA, the CDR3 is TGTGCCAGCAGCCAATCAGGGAGGGGCTACACCTTC. This encodes CASSQSGRGYTF.

V gene TRBV9 combines with J gene TRBJ2-3, with D maybe TRBD2 (6 bases). Trimming removed 4 bases from V and 4 bases from J, with 13 bases in between. Germline V gene data show CDR1 as SGDLS and CDR2 as YYNGEE. The CDR3 sequence is 14 residues long. This CDR3 is CASSLTSVADTQYF. CDR3 nucleotide sequence: TGTGCCAGCAGCCTGACTAGTGTCGCAGATACGCAGTATTTT.